This TCR beta chain was retrieved from a study of blood T cell repertoires in COVID-19 (dated by TCRdb to the early 2020s). Some background on the complete study: Samples covering the acute and convalescent phases of COVID-19 were provided by collaborators in the United States, Italy and Spain. Where available, HLA class I and class II types were obtained from metadata supplied by the sample provider rather than from assay-based typing. The prospective study material was composed of cDNA or gDNA derived from T cells, B-cell-depleted T cells, or PBMCs. A de-identified subject ID, COVID-19 status, age in years and sex were almost always included in the sample metadata. The repertoires were released in a freely available public database intended as a resource for research on the immune response to SARS-CoV-2. The dataset comprised deeply sampled blood TCRbeta repertoires from subjects exposed to, actively infected with, or recovered from COVID-19. The samples were drawn from the first 160 participants of the ongoing ImmuneRACE study and from 1,254 subjects provided by 6 global collaborators. Findings and caveats that apply to the study as a whole: Clinical and demographic metadata were provided uncurated, with the amount varying by source and participant.

TCRbeta CDR3 regions were amplified from genomic DNA by means of the immunoSEQ Assay, a bias-controlled multiplex PCR. As for the original processing: Within the assay, amplification of reference gene primers was used to estimate how many nucleated cells each sample contained. To quantify the absolute abundance of each unique TCRbeta CDR3 rearrangement, sequence reads were collapsed and filtered. Productive Simpson clonality was computed per sample as the square root of Simpson's diversity index over productive rearrangements. The table comes from immuneACCESS by way of TCRdb, which keeps in-frame sequences with V and J called. Part of the clones is missing from these tables; in studies checked, under half for an unresolved V gene and the rest for unknown reasons. For V, J and clone size, that table is used; D and trimming come from the DNA. This sample comprises about 170,000 clones, approximately 85% of them detected only once. The ten top clones hold less than 3% of the sample.

This clone appeared a few times. The target of this receptor is not known. No quality values exist for individual bases; no much larger clone is one base distant. The germline V gene specifies SGHTA as CDR1 and FQGNSA as CDR2. The CDR3, cysteine through phenylalanine, is 13 amino acids long. The CDR3 DNA has 39 bases and is translated from base 1. V ends up 5 bases short and J 4 bases short, with an unmatched junction base count of 2. In Seattle, one collaborating source enrolled patients while the infection was active and tracked those patients longitudinally over the course of disease. Collaborating institutions collected whole blood in K2EDTA tubes following their own protocols. For TCRbeta analysis, collaborators shipped samples as frozen whole blood, isolated PBMCs, or DNA extracted from either of those sample types.

The chain is made from TRBV7-2 and TRBJ1-2, with 9 bases in between that match TRBD1. The sequencing sample was made of peripheral blood. This clonotype originated in a woman older than 75 with COVID-19, enrolled during active disease. The CDR3 has the sequence CASSGTGPYGYTF. The DNA sequence is TGTGCCAGCAGCGGGACAGGGCCCTATGGCTACACCTTC.